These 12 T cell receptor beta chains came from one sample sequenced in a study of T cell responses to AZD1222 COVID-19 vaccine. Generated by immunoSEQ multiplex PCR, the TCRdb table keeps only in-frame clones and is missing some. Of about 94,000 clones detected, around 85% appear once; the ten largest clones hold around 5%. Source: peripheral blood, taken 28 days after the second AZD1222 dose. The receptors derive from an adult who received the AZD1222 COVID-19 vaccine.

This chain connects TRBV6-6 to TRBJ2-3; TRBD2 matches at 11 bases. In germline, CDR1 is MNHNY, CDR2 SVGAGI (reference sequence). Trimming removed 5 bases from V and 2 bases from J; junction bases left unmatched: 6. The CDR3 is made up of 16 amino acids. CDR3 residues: CASSALAGGYTDTQYF. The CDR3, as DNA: TGTGCCAGCAGTGCCCTAGCGGGAGGCTACACAGATACGCAGTATTTT.

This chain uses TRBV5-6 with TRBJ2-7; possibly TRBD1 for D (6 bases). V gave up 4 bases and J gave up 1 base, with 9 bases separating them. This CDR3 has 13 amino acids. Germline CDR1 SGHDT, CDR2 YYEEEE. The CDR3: CASSRGQSYEQYF. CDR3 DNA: TGTGCCAGCAGCCGCGGACAGTCCTACGAGCAGTACTTC.

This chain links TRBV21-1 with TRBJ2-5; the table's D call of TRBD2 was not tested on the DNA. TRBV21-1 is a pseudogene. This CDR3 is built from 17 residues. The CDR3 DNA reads TGTGCCAGCAGCAAAGGACAAGTAGCGGGAGGGCGGGAGACCCAGTACTTC. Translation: CASSKGQVAGGRETQYF.

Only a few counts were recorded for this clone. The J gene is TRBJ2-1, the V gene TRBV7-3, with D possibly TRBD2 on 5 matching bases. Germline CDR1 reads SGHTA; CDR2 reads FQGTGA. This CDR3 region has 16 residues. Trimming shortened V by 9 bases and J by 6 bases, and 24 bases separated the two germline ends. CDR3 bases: TGTGCCAGACAGCGGAGTGCGGCATTTCTCATCAATGAGCAGTTCTTC. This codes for CARQRSAAFLINEQFF.

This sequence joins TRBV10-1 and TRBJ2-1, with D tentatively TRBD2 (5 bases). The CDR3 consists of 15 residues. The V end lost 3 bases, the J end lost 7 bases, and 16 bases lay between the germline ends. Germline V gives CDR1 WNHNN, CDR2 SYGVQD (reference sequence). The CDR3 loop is CASSEVAGGINEQFF. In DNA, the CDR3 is TGCGCCAGCAGTGAAGTTGCGGGTGGGATAAATGAGCAGTTCTTC.

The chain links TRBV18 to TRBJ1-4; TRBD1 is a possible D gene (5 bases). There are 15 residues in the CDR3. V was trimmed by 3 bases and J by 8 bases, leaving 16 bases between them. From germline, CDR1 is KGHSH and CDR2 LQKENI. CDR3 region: CASSPSGTVLEKLFF. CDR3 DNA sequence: TGTGCCAGCTCACCCTCCGGGACGGTACTGGAAAAACTGTTTTTT.

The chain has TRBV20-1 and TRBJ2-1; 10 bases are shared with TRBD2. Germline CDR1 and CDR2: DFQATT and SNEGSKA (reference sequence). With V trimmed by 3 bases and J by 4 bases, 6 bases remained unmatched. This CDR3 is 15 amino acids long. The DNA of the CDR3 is TGCAGTGCTAGTTCAACTAGCGGGGCTTACAATGAGCAGTTCTTC. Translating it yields CSASSTSGAYNEQFF.

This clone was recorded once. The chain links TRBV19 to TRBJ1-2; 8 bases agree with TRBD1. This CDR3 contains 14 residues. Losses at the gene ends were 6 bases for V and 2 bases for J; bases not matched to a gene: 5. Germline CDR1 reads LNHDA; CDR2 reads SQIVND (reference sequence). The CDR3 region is CASSRTGWNYGYTF. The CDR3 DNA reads TGTGCCAGTAGCCGGACAGGGTGGAACTATGGCTACACCTTC.

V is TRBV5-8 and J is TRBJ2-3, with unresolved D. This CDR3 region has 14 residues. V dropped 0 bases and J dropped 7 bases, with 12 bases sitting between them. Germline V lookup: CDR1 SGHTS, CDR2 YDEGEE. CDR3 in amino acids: CASSLGGMGNTQYF. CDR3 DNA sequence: TGTGCCAGCAGCTTGGGGGGAATGGGAAATACGCAGTATTTT.

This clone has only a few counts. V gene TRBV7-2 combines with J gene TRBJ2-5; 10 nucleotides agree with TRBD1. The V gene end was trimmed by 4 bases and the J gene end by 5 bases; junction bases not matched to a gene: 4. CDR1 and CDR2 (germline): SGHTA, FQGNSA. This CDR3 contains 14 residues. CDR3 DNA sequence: TGTGCCAGCAGCTCCAGACAGGGGGCTGAGACCCAGTACTTC. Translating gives CASSSRQGAETQYF.

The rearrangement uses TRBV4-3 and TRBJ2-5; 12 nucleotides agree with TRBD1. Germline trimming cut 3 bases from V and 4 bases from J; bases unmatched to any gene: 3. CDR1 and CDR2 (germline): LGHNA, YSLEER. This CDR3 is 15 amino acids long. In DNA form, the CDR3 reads TGCGCCAGCAGCCAGGGACAGGGGGCAGGAGAGACCCAGTACTTC. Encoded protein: CASSQGQGAGETQYF.

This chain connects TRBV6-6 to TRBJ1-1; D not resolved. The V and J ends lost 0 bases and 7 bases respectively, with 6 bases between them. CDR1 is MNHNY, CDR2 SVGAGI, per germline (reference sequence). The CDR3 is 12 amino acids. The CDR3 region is CASSYSGGEAFF. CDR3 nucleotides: TGTGCCAGCAGTTACTCTGGTGGTGAAGCTTTCTTT.